A selection of T cell receptor beta chains follows, all from one sample in a study of blood T cell repertoires in COVID-19. TCRdb's table, derived via immunoSEQ multiplex PCR, lists solely in-frame clones and lacks some. Among approximately 350,000 clones listed, under 85% were seen once. Sequenced material: PBMCs or T cells enriched from blood (not recorded which). Receptors originate from a woman aged 50 to 65 who had recovered from COVID-19. Each CDR3 is given with its conserved first and last residue. A row's size may be missing; if present it is once, few, many or a size class.

len: 15; v_gene: TRBV4-1; abundance: .; j_gene: TRBJ2-3; CDR3aa: CASSSHRSDTDTQYF
len: 14; v_gene: TRBV28; abundance: .; j_gene: TRBJ1-1; CDR3aa: CASTSGASPTEAFF
len: 16; v_gene: TRBV4-1; abundance: .; j_gene: TRBJ1-4; CDR3aa: CASSQDGGGLNEKLFF
len: 15; v_gene: TRBV6-2/TRBV6-3; abundance: .; j_gene: TRBJ2-7; CDR3aa: CASSYGAGVPYEQYF
len: 15; v_gene: TRBV1; abundance: .; j_gene: TRBJ2-4; CDR3aa: CTSSLPVQAKNIQYF
len: 14; v_gene: TRBV7-9; abundance: few; j_gene: TRBJ1-2; CDR3aa: CASSPDREGRGYTF
len: 15; v_gene: TRBV28; abundance: .; j_gene: TRBJ1-1; CDR3aa: CASTQPGSMNTEAFF
len: 14; v_gene: TRBV6-2/TRBV6-3; abundance: .; j_gene: TRBJ2-1; CDR3aa: CASSYGTGRREQFF
len: 16; v_gene: TRBV27; abundance: .; j_gene: TRBJ1-1; CDR3aa: CASSWGGGARWTEAFF
len: 16; v_gene: TRBV27; abundance: .; j_gene: TRBJ1-1; CDR3aa: CASSQTGVVMNTEAFF
len: 11; v_gene: TRBV27; abundance: few; j_gene: TRBJ1-1; CDR3aa: CASSTHTEAFF
len: 12; v_gene: TRBV6-2/TRBV6-3; abundance: once; j_gene: TRBJ2-1; CDR3aa: CASSYVSHEQFF
len: 14; v_gene: TRBV5-6; abundance: .; j_gene: TRBJ2-2; CDR3aa: CASSSTGVTGELFF
len: 14; v_gene: TRBV6-2/TRBV6-3; abundance: .; j_gene: TRBJ1-1; CDR3aa: CASSYYRVNTEAFF
len: 16; v_gene: TRBV9; abundance: .; j_gene: TRBJ1-6; CDR3aa: CASSTGDTVANSPLHF
len: 16; v_gene: TRBV7-2; abundance: .; j_gene: TRBJ1-2; CDR3aa: CASSPEGAYASYGYTF
len: 14; v_gene: TRBV10-3; abundance: .; j_gene: TRBJ1-3; CDR3aa: CAISPTGAGNTIYF
len: 13; v_gene: TRBV14; abundance: .; j_gene: TRBJ1-1; CDR3aa: CASSLGPNTEAFF